Listed here are 5 T cell receptor beta chains from one sample, sequenced in a study of blood T cells in healthy people across ages. The second PCR ran about 6 to 12 cycles with a sample-barcoded 5' primer and J-beta primers. TCRdb re-derived calls from the 5' RACE reads in MiXCR, one entry per CDR3 protein. The sample includes roughly 800,000 distinct CDR3 sequences, about 48% of them seen just once. The sequencing input was blood. Receptors originate from an elderly man in good health.

The chain employs TRBV20-1 and TRBJ2-5, with D perhaps TRBD1 or TRBD2 (7 bases each). With 2 bases removed from V and 4 bases from J, the gap between germline ends came to 14 bases. Germline values: CDR1 DFQATT, CDR2 SNEGSKA (reference sequence). The CDR3 runs 14 residues. This chain's CDR3 is CSARRTGGGETQYF. The CDR3, as DNA: TGCAGTGCTAGAAGGACAGGCGGGGGAGAGACCCAGTACTTC.

This clonotype was observed a handful of times. The chain employs TRBV5-1 and TRBJ2-1, with TRBD1 matching 11 bases. Losses at the gene ends were 2 bases for V and 8 bases for J; bases not matched to a gene: 3. The germline V gene encodes CDR1 SGHRS and CDR2 YFSETQ. The CDR3 contains 14 residues. In DNA form, the CDR3 reads TGCGCCAGCAGCTTACGGGACAGGGGGGATGAGCAGTTCTTC. Translated: CASSLRDRGDEQFF.

The chain employs TRBV29-1 and TRBJ2-3; D is undetermined. The CDR3 extends over 13 amino acids. With 4 bases removed from V and 2 bases from J, the gap between germline ends came to 10 bases. Per germline, CDR1 SQVTM and CDR2 ANQGSEA. CDR3 nucleotide sequence: TGCAGCGTTGCACAGCCTATCACAGATACGCAGTATTTT. Residues: CSVAQPITDTQYF.

In its sample, this clonotype was seen a few times. This sequence joins TRBV6-1 and TRBJ1-5; D unresolved. Germline V gene lookup returns CDR1 MNHNS and CDR2 SASEGT. The CDR3 length is 14 residues. The ends were cut back, 2 bases at V and 0 bases at J, with 5 bases in the middle. The DNA of the CDR3 is TGTGCCAGCAGTGAATCCTTTAGCAATCAGCCCCAGCATTTT. Its translation: CASSESFSNQPQHF.

The V and J genes are TRBV12-3 or TRBV12-4 and TRBJ1-5, with D perhaps TRBD1 (6 bases). CDR3 length: 13 amino acids. Deletions cut 5 bases from V and 6 bases from J, with 11 bases between. The CDR3 DNA sequence: TGTGCCAGCAGTATAGTACAGGGTCAGCCCCAGCATTTT. Translating gives CASSIVQGQPQHF.